This section outlines one T cell receptor (beta chain) sequence together with its context. Its antigen is undetermined. These data belong to a study of OX40 agonist ivuxolimab in advanced cancers. Study-wide background: Ivuxolimab was delivered to patients intravenously every 2 weeks at doses spanning 0.01 to 10 mg/kg. The group had a mean age of roughly 65 years, ranged from about 20 to 90, and was 75% to 85% male. Whole-study results and caveats: Relative to CD4+ cells, CD8+ T cells on average had more expanded clones.

Some clones are missing from TCRdb's copy, which holds only in-frame ones; the method was immunoSEQ multiplex PCR. The sample consists of approximately 76,000 clones, roughly 86% of them appearing once. CDR3 size: 15 residues. Germline V gives CDR1 SGDLS, CDR2 YYNGEE. Trimming pared 0 bases from V and 0 bases from J, leaving 10 bases between. The TCR was taken from an adult with an advanced solid tumor such as melanoma, head and neck, liver or kidney cancer. The gene calls are TRBV9 and TRBJ2-7; D is ambiguous. The sequencing used CD4+ or CD8+ T cells sorted from blood, collected in a trial of the OX40 agonist ivuxolimab. CDR3 nucleotide sequence: TGTGCCAGCAGCGTAGGTCCGCGCAGCTCCTACGAGCAGTACTTC. Translating gives CASSVGPRSSYEQYF.